These T cell receptor beta chains were read from a single sample in a study of blood T cell repertoires in COVID-19. Libraries were prepared by immunoSEQ multiplex PCR; TCRdb keeps only in-frame clonotypes and omits some of them. The sample comprises approximately 56,000 clones, about four fifths of which are singletons, and about 7.3% rests with the top ten. The specimen sequenced was peripheral blood. These TCRs come from a man between 65 and 79 years old with active COVID-19. Both conserved end residues are part of each CDR3. The D gene is left open where the match is weak. For some rows the clone size is stated as once, few or many, or as a class when expanded; others skip it.

v_gene,abundance,j_gene,d_gene,CDR3nt,CDR3aa
TRBV6-5,.,TRBJ1-6,TRBD1,TGTGCCAGCAGACCCCCGGGACAGCTTAATTCACCCCTCCACTTT,CASRPPGQLNSPLHF
TRBV20-1,.,TRBJ1-1,.,TGCAGTGCTAGTGGTGCAGGGGTGAGGACTGAAGCTTTCTTT,CSASGAGVRTEAFF
TRBV28,.,TRBJ1-5,TRBD1,TGTGCCAGCAGTTTATCGACCTGGTCGGGACAGCACAATCAGCCCCAGCATTTT,CASSLSTWSGQHNQPQHF
TRBV18,.,TRBJ1-1,.,TGTGCCAGCTCACCGGCCCGCATGAACACTGAAGCTTTCTTT,CASSPARMNTEAFF
TRBV5-1,.,TRBJ1-6,.,TGCGCCAGCAGCTGGACAGTCGAACCTTTCAATTCACCCCTCCACTTT,CASSWTVEPFNSPLHF
TRBV13,.,TRBJ2-7,.,TGTGCCAGCAGCTTAACGGGGCGCGGGGACGAGCAGTACTTC,CASSLTGRGDEQYF
TRBV5-5,.,TRBJ2-3,TRBD2,TGTGCCAGCAGCTTAGGGACTACCACAGATACGCAGTATTTT,CASSLGTTTDTQYF
TRBV7-9,.,TRBJ2-3,.,TGTGCCAGCACCGACCGGGGGAGCACAGATACGCAGTATTTT,CASTDRGSTDTQYF
TRBV6-5,few,TRBJ2-2,.,TGTGCCAGCACCTCCGGGGGGCGGACCGGGGAGCTGTTTTTT,CASTSGGRTGELFF
TRBV4-3,.,TRBJ2-3,TRBD2,TGCGCCAGCAGCCTAGGACTAGCGGACACAGATACGCAGTATTTT,CASSLGLADTDTQYF
TRBV6-2/TRBV6-3,.,TRBJ1-6,.,TGTGCCAGCAGTTACGGGAGCAGTCAAGCCCTCCACTTT,CASSYGSSQALHF
TRBV7-9,.,TRBJ1-1,TRBD1,TGTGCCAGCAGGGCCTCCCCCGGGACAGGGGGCATCGCTGAAGCTTTCTTT,CASRASPGTGGIAEAFF
TRBV6-2/TRBV6-3,.,TRBJ2-1,.,TGTGCCAGCAGTAGGCCCCCACAGGGATTCTACAATGAGCAGTTCTTC,CASSRPPQGFYNEQFF
TRBV2,.,TRBJ1-1,.,TGTGCCAGCATTCTCGTCACGGGGTATACTGAAGCTTTCTTT,CASILVTGYTEAFF
TRBV12-5,.,TRBJ1-2,.,TGTGCTAGTGGTTTCGGACCGGGAGAGCCCCGGTTAGACTATGGCTACACCTTC,CASGFGPGEPRLDYGYTF
TRBV19,.,TRBJ2-2,.,TGTGCCAGTATGGGACGACTAGTACCAAACACCGGGGAGCTGTTTTTT,CASMGRLVPNTGELFF
TRBV18,.,TRBJ2-6,.,TGTGCCAGCTCACCGGGGCAGGGCCTCTCTGGGGCCAACGTCCTGACTTTC,CASSPGQGLSGANVLTF
TRBV28,.,TRBJ1-5,.,TGTGCCAGCAGTTTGAGGGGGGGAAGCAATCAGCCCCAGCATTTT,CASSLRGGSNQPQHF
TRBV3-1/TRBV3-2,.,TRBJ1-5,.,TGTGCCAGCAGCCAAGGCCCGAGACAGCCCCAGCATTTT,CASSQGPRQPQHF
TRBV9,once,TRBJ1-2,TRBD1,TGTGCCAGCAGCCAGCGGGGGACAGGGTATGGCTACACCTTC,CASSQRGTGYGYTF
TRBV9,.,TRBJ2-2,.,TGTGCCAGCAGCGTTGGACAAAACACCGGGGAGCTGTTTTTT,CASSVGQNTGELFF
TRBV7-2,.,TRBJ2-7,.,TGTGCCAGCAGCCGCCGTGGGGCTCGATACGAGCAGTACTTC,CASSRRGARYEQYF